This T cell receptor (beta chain) was captured in a study of response to subunit inactivated influenza vaccine. This clonotype was counted at least ten times. Its antigen is unidentified. There are 13 residues in the CDR3. Germline trimming cut 7 bases from V and 6 bases from J; bases unmatched to any gene: 8. Germline V gene sequence: CDR1 SQVTM, CDR2 ANQGSEA. General study points: A suggestion made by the authors is that each seasonal influenza vaccination recruits few new T cells.

TCRdb reprocessed the RT-PCR reads with MiXCR, giving one entry per CDR3 protein. The sample has over 400,000 distinct CDR3 sequences, 10% to 15% seen once. The receptor comes from a man aged 50 to 60 who received an inactivated influenza vaccine. This chain joins TRBV29-1 and TRBJ1-4, with 7 bases aligning to TRBD1. The starting material was PBMCs from blood, obtained roughly 6 weeks after vaccination. The CDR3 protein is CSGGGGADEKLFF. The CDR3 coding sequence is TGCAGCGGGGGAGGGGGCGCAGATGAAAAACTGTTTTTT.